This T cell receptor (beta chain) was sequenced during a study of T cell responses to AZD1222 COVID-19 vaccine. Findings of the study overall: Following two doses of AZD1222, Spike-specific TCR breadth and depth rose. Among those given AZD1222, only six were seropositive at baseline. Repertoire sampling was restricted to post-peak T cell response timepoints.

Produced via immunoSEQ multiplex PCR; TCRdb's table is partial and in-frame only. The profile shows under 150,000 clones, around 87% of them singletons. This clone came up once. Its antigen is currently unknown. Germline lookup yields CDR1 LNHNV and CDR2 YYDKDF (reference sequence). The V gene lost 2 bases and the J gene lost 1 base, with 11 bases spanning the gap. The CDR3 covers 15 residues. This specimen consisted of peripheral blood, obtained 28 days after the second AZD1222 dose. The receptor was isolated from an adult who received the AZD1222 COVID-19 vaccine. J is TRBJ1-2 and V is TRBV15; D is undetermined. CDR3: CATSRSPSLNYGYTF. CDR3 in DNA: TGTGCCACCAGCAGATCTCCGTCACTTAACTATGGCTACACCTTC.